The entry below gives a single T cell receptor (beta chain) sequence along with its context. The sample comes from a study of OX40 agonist ivuxolimab in advanced cancers. At the level of the study: Participants could have had prior anti-PD-1, anti-PD-L1 or anti-CTLA-4 therapy, and roughly 39% had some.

Clones were read by immunoSEQ multiplex PCR, and TCRdb kept only the in-frame ones, dropping some. This table holds about 84,000 clones, approximately 95% found once. Germline CDR1 is SGDLS and CDR2 is YYNGEE. J was trimmed by 7 bases and V by 3 bases; bases with no gene match: 8. The CDR3 is 16 residues long. This TCR derives from an adult with an advanced solid tumor such as melanoma, head and neck, liver or kidney cancer. This specimen consisted of CD4+ or CD8+ T cells sorted from blood, obtained in a trial of the OX40 agonist ivuxolimab. V gene TRBV9 combines with J gene TRBJ2-2; TRBD2 aligns across 11 bases. The CDR3 DNA reads TGTGCCAGCAGCGGTGCGGTAGCGGGAGGGGGCGGGGAGCTGTTTTTT. Protein sequence: CASSGAVAGGGGELFF.